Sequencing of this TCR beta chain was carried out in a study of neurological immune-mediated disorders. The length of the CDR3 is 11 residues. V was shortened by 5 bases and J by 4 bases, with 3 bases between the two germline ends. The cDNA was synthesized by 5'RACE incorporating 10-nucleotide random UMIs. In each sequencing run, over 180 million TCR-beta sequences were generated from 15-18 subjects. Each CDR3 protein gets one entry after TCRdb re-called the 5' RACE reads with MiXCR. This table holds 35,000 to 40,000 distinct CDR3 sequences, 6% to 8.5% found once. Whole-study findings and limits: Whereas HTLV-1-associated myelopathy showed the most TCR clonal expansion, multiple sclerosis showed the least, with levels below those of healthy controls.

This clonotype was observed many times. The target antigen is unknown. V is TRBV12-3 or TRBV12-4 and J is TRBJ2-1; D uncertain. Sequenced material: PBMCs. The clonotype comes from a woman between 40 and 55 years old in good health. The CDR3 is CASSIYNEQFF. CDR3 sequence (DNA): TGTGCCAGCAGTATATACAATGAGCAGTTCTTC.